The clone carrying this TCR beta chain was observed many times. The data stem from a study of identical twins. Trimming shortened V by 7 bases and J by 6 bases, and 24 bases separated the two germline ends. This CDR3 contains 16 residues. Per the germline V gene, CDR1 is SQVTM and CDR2 is ANQGSEA. TCRdb reprocessed the 5' RACE reads with MiXCR, giving one entry per CDR3 protein. This table has roughly 230,000 distinct CDR3 sequences, approximately 8.6% appearing once. The data were also submitted as part of a second study, on yellow fever vaccine responses in identical twins. That publication notes: Twins reportedly showed a vaccine T cell response that seemed partly convergent and partly personalized.

The receptor comes from a woman younger than 35 in good health. Sequenced input: CD8+ T cells sorted from blood. This chain joins TRBV29-1 and TRBJ2-2, with D possibly being TRBD1 or TRBD2 (7 bases each). CDR3 in DNA: TGCAGCGCAATGAGGGCAGGGGGGGTTGTCGCCGGGGAGCTGTTTTTT. Its protein is CSAMRAGGVVAGELFF.